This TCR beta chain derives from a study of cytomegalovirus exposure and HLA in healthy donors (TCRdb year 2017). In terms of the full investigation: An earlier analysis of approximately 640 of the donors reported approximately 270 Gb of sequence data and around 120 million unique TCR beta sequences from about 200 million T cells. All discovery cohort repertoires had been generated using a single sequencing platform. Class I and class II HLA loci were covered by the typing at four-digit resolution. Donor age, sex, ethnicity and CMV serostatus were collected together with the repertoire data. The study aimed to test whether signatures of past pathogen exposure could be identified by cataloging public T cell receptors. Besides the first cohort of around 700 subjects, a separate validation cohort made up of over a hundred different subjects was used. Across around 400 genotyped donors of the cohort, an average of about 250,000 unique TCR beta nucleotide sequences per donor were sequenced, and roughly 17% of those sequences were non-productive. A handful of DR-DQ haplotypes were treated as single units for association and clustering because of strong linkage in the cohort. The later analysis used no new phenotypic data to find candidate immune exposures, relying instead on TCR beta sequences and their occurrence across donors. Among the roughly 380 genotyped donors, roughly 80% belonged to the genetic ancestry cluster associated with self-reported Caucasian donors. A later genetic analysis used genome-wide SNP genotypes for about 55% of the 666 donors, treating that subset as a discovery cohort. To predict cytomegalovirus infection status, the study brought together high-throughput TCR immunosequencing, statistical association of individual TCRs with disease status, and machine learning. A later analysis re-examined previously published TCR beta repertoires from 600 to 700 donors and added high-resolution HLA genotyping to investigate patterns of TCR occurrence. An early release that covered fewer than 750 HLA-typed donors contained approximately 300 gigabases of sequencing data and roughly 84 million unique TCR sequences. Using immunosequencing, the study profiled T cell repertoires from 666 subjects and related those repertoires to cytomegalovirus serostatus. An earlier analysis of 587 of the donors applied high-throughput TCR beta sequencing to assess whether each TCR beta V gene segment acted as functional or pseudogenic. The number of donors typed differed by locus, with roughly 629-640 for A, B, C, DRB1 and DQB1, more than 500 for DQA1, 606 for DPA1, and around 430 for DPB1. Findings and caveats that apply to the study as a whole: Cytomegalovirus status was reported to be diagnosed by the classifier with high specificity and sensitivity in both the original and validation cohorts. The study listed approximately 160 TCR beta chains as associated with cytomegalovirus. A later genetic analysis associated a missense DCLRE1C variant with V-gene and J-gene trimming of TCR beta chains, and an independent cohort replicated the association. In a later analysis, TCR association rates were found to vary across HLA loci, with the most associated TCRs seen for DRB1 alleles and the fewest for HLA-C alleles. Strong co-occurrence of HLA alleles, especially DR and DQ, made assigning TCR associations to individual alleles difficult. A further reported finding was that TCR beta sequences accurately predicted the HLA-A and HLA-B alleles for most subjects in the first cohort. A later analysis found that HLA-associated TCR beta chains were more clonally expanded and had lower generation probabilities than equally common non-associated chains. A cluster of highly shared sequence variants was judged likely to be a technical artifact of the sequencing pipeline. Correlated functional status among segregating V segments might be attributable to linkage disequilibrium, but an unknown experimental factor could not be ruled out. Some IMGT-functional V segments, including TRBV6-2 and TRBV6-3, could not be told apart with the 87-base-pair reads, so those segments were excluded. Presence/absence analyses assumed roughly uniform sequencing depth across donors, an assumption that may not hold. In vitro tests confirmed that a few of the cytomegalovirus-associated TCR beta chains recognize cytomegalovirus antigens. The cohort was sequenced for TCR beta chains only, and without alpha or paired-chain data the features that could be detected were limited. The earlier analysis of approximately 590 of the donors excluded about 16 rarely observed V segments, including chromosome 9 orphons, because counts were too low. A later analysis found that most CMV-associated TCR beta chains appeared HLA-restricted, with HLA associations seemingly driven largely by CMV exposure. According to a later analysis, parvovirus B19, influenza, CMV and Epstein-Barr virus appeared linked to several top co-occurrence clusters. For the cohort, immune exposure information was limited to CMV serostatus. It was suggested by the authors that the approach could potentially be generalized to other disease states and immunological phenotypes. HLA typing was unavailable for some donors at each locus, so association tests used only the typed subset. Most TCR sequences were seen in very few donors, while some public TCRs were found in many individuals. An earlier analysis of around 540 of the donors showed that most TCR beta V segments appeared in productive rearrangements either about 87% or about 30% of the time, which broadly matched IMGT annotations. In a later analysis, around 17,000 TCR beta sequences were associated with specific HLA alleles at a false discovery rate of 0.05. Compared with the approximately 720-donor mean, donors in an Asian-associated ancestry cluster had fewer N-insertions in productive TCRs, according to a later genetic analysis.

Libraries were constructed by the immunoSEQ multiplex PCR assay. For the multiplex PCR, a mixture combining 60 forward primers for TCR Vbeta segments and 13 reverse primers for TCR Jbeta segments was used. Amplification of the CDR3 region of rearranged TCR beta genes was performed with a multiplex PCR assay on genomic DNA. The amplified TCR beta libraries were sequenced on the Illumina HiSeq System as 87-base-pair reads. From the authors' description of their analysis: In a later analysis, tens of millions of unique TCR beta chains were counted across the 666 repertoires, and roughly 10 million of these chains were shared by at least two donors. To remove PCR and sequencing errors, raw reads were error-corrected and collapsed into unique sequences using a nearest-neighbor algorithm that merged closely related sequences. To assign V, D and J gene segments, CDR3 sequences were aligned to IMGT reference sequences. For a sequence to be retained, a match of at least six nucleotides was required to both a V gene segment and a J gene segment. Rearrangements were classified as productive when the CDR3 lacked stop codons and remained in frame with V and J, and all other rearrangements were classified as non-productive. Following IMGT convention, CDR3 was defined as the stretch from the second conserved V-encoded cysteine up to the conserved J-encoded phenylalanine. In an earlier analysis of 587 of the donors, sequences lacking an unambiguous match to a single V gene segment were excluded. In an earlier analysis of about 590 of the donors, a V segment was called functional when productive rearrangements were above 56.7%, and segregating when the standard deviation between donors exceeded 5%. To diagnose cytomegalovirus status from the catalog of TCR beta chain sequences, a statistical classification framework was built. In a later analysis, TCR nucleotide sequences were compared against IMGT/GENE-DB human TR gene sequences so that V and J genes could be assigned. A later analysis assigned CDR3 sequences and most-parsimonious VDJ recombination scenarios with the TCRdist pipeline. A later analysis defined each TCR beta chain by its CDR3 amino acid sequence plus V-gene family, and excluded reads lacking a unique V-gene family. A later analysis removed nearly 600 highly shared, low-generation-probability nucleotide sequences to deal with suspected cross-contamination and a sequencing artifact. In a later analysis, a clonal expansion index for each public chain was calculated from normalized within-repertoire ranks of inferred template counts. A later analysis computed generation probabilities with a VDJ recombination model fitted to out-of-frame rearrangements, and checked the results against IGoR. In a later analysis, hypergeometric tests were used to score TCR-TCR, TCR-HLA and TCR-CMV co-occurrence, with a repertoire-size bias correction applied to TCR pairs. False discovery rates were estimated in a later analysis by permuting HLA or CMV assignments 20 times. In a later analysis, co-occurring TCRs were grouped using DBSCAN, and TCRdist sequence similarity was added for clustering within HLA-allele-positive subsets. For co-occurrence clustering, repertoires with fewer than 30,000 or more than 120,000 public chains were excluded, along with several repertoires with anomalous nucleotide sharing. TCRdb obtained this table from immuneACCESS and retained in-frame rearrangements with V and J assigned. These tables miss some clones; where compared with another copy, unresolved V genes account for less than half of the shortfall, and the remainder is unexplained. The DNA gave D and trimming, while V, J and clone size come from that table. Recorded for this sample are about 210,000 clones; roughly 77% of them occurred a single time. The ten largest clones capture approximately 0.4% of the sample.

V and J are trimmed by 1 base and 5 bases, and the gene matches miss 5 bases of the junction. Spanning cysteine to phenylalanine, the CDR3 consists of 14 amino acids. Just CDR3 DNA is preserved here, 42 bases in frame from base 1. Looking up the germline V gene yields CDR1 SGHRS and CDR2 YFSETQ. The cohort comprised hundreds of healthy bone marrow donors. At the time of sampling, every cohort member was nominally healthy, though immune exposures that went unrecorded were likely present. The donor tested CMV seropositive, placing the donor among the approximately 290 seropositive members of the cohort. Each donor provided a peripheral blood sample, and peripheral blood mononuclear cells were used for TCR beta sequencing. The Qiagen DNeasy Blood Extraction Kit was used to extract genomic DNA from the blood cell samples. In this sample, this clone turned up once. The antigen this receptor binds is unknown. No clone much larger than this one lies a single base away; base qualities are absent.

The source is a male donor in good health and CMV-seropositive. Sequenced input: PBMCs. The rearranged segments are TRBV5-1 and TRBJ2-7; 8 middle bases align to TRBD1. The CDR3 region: CASSLQGAVNEQYF. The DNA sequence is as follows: TGCGCCAGCAGCTTGCAGGGGGCGGTAAACGAGCAGTACTTC.